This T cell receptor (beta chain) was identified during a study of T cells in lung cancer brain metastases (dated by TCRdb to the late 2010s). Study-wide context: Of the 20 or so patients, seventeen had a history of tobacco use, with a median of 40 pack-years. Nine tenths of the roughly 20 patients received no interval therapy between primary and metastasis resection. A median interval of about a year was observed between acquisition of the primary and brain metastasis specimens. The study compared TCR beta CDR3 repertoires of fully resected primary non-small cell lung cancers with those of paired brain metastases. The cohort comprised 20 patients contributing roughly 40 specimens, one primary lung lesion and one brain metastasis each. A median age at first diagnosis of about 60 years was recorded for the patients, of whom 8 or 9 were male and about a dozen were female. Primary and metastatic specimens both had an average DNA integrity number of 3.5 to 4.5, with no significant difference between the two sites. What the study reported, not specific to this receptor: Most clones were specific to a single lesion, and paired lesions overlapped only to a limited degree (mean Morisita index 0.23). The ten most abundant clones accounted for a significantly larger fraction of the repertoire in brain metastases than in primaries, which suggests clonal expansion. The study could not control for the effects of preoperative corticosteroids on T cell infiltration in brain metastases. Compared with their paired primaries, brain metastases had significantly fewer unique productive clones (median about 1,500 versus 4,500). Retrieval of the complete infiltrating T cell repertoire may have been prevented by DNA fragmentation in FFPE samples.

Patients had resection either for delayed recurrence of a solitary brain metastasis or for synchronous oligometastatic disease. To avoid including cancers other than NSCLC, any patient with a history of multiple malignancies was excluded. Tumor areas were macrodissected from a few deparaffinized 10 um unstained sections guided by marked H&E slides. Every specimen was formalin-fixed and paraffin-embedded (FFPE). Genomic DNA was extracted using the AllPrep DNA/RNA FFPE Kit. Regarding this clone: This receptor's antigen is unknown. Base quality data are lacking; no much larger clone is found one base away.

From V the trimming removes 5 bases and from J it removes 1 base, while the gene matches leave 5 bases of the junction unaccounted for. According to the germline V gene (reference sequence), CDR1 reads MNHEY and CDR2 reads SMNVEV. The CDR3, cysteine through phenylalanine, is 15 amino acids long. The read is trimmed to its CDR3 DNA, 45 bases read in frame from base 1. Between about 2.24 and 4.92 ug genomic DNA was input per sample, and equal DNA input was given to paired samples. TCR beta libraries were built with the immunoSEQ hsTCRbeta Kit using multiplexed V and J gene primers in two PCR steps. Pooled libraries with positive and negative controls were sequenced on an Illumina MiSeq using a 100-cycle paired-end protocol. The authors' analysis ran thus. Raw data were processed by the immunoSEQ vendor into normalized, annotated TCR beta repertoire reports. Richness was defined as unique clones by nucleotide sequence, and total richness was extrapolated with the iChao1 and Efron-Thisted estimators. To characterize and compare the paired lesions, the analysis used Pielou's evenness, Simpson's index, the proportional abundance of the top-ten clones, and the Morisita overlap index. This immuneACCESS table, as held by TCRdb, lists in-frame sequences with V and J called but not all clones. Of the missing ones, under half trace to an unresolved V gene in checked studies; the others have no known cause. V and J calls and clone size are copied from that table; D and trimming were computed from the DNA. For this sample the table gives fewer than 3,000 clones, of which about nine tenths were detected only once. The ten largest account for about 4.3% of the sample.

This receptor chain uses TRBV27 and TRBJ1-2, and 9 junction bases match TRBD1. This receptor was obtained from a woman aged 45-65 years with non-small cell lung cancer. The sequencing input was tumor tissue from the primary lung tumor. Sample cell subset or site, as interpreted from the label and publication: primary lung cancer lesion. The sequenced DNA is TGTGCCAGCAGTCCGACAGGGGGTAATAACTATGGCTACACCTTC. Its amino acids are CASSPTGGNNYGYTF.